The rows below give T cell receptor beta chains drawn from one sample of a study of beta chain features in type 1 diabetes. Profiling relied on immunoSEQ multiplex PCR, and the TCRdb table lists in-frame clones only, not all of them. The data contain under 900,000 clones, about a sixth of them seen just once; the ten biggest clones take up 0.023%. The specimen sequenced was naive CD4+ T cells from blood. The receptor source for this set is a young woman in good health. CDR3s include the opening cysteine and the closing phenylalanine or tryptophan. A D gene is named only where the DNA matches it firmly. Size values are once, few and many counts, or a class for expanded clones, and some rows have none.

TRBJ2-2 few - TRBV5-4 TGTGCCAGCAGCTCTTTAGCGGTCACCGGGGAGCTGTTTTTT CASSSLAVTGELFF
TRBJ2-7 few TRBD2 TRBV15 TGTGCCACCAGCAGAGTAGCGGGAGGCGCCTACGAGCAGTACTTC CATSRVAGGAYEQYF
TRBJ2-7 - TRBD1 TRBV28 TGTGCCAGCAGTCCATCCGGGACAGGGAGCTACGAGCAGTACTTC CASSPSGTGSYEQYF
TRBJ2-7 - - TRBV6-5 TGTGCCAGCAGTTACTTGCCGACCTACGAGCAGTACTTC CASSYLPTYEQYF
TRBJ2-5 few - TRBV1 TGCACCAGCCGAGAGATAGTAAGAATAGAGACCCAGTACTTC CTSREIVRIETQYF
TRBJ2-1 few - TRBV18 TGTGCCAGCTCACCCCGCCGGTTCCCGACCTACAATGAGCAGTTCTTC CASSPRRFPTYNEQFF
TRBJ2-5 few - TRBV15 TGTGCCACCAGCAGAGACCCTACTAGGAAAGAGACCCAGTACTTC CATSRDPTRKETQYF
TRBJ2-7 - - TRBV4-2 TGTGCCAGCAGCCAAACACTCGAACCCTACGAGCAGTACTTC CASSQTLEPYEQYF
TRBJ2-1 - - TRBV4-2 TGTGCCAGCAGCCAAGATATCCGGGCCGCTGAGCAGTTCTTC CASSQDIRAAEQFF
TRBJ2-5 few TRBD1 TRBV28 TGTGCCAGCAGTTTACCCGGGACAGGACCAAAGGCCTACAAGAGGACCCAGTACTTC CASSLPGTGPKAYKRTQYF
TRBJ1-5 few - TRBV4-2 TGTGCCAGCAGCCAAGTGGGAGGAAATCAGCCCCAGCATTTT CASSQVGGNQPQHF
TRBJ1-2 few - TRBV9 TGTGCCAGCAGCGTAGGTAGCAGGGACTATGGCTACACCTTC CASSVGSRDYGYTF
TRBJ2-1 few - TRBV19 TGTGCCAGTAGTACCTTTTACAATGAGCAGTTCTTC CASSTFYNEQFF
TRBJ2-2 - TRBD2 TRBV7-9 TGTGCCAGCAGCTTAGCAAGGACTAGCAACACCGGGGAGCTGTTTTTT CASSLARTSNTGELFF
TRBJ2-2 few TRBD2 TRBV5-6 TGTGCCAGCAGCTTGAGTATTGCGGGAGCCGGGGAGCTGTTTTTT CASSLSIAGAGELFF
TRBJ2-1 - TRBD2 TRBV9 TGTGCCAGCAGCGTAGAATTTCATGAGTCACTAGCGGGACCTATGGGGAACTTTAATGAGCAGTTCTTC CASSVEFHESLAGPMGNFNEQFF
TRBJ1-2 few - TRBV28 TGTGCCAGCAGTGCCCCGCGGCGAGCTAACTATGGCTACACCTTC CASSAPRRANYGYTF
TRBJ2-5 once - TRBV5-4 TGTGCCAGCAGCTTGGGGGCTCCTAAAGGACGGGGTACCCAGTACTTC CASSLGAPKGRGTQYF
TRBJ1-1 - - TRBV5-4 TGTGCCAGCAGCTTGGGACGCAACACTGAAGCTTTCTTT CASSLGRNTEAFF
TRBJ2-1 - TRBD2 TRBV7-2 TGTGCCAGCAGCCCTAGGGTAGCGGGAGGCTACAATGAGCAGTTCTTC CASSPRVAGGYNEQFF
TRBJ1-5 few - TRBV27 TGTGCCAGCAGTTTATCGCGCTACAGGGCACAGCCCCAGCATTTT CASSLSRYRAQPQHF
TRBJ2-5 few TRBD2 TRBV9 TGTGCCAGCAGCGTAGAACTAGCGGGAGGGTGGGAGACCCAGTACTTC CASSVELAGGWETQYF
TRBJ1-1 few - TRBV5-4 TGTGCCGGAACTCACCGGAGGGGGTCGGATGCTTTCTTT CAGTHRRGSDAFF
TRBJ2-6 - TRBD1 TRBV4-1 TGCGCCAGCACTCGGACCTGGGACAGCTCTGGGGCCAACGTCCTGACTTTC CASTRTWDSSGANVLTF
TRBJ2-1 - TRBD2 TRBV7-9 TGTGCCAGCAGCGGGACTAGCCGCCGCGATGAGCAGTTCTTC CASSGTSRRDEQFF
TRBJ2-7 - TRBD2 TRBV2 TGTGCCAGCAGTGAAGGAGCTAGCGGATACGAGCAGTACTTC CASSEGASGYEQYF
TRBJ2-3 - - TRBV4-2 TGTGCCAGCAGCCAACGTTCTGACGGGACAGATACGCAGTATTTT CASSQRSDGTDTQYF
TRBJ1-2 - - TRBV15 TGTGCCACCAGCAGAGAACGGGGGAACTATGGCTACACCTTC CATSRERGNYGYTF
TRBJ2-5 - - TRBV28 TGTGCCAGCAGTACCTCTCTCCACGGGCAAGAGACCCAGTACTTC CASSTSLHGQETQYF
TRBJ1-4 - - TRBV28 TGTGCCAGCAGTGACAGCTCCCAGAATGAAAAACTGTTTTTT CASSDSSQNEKLFF
TRBJ2-6 once - TRBV9 TGTGCCAGCAGCGTAGCCCCTTTGACAGCCTCTGGGGCCAACGTCCTGACTTTC CASSVAPLTASGANVLTF
TRBJ2-5 - TRBD1 TRBV5-6 TGTGCCAGCAGCTTACAGGGGGCCACGGAGACCCAGTACTTC CASSLQGATETQYF
TRBJ1-1 - - TRBV11-2 TGTGCCAGCAAGACAGCTAGTTTGAACACTGAAGCTTTCTTT CASKTASLNTEAFF
TRBJ2-1 few TRBD2 TRBV4-2 TGTGCCAGCAGCCAAGCCCTCGGCGCTGACGTCCTAGCGGACCAGTTCTTC CASSQALGADVLADQFF
TRBJ2-1 - - TRBV25-1 TGTGCCAGCAGTGGCCGGGCAGGGGTCACGAGCTCCTACAATGAGCAGTTCTTC CASSGRAGVTSSYNEQFF
TRBJ2-7 - TRBD1 TRBV6-5 TGTGCCAGCAGTTACTTTCCCGGGACAGGGGCCGAGCAGTACTTC CASSYFPGTGAEQYF
TRBJ2-2 few - TRBV15 TGTGCCACCAGCAGAGATTCCGGGGGATCCGGGGAGCTGTTTTTT CATSRDSGGSGELFF
TRBJ2-1 - - TRBV5-6 TGTGCCAGCAGCACCAGACTAGTCGCGGTCTACAATGAGCAGTTCTTC CASSTRLVAVYNEQFF
TRBJ1-5 - - TRBV27 TGTGCCAGCAGTTTCAATGGGCAGCCCCAGCATTTT CASSFNGQPQHF
TRBJ2-7 - - TRBV19 TGTGCCAGTGGGGACGGCTACGAGCAGTACTTC CASGDGYEQYF
TRBJ2-2 - - TRBV7-9 TGTGCCAGCAGCTCCCGACAGAACACCGGGGAGCTGTTTTTT CASSSRQNTGELFF
TRBJ2-5 once TRBD1 TRBV4-3 TGCGCCAGCAGCCAAAATTCAGCAGGGGGCCAAGAGACCCAGTACTTC CASSQNSAGGQETQYF
TRBJ2-2 - - TRBV19 TGTGCCAGTACGGGTCTAGCAACGAACACCGGGGAGCTGTTTTTT CASTGLATNTGELFF
TRBJ2-5 - TRBD1 TRBV9 TGTGCCAGCAGCGCCAACAGGGGAAGGGGTTTGGAGACCCAGTACTTC CASSANRGRGLETQYF
TRBJ1-5 - TRBD1 TRBV15 TGTGCCACCAGCAGTCAGACAGGGGGTCTTCAGCCCCAGCATTTT CATSSQTGGLQPQHF
TRBJ2-5 - TRBD2 TRBV9 TGTGCCAGCAGCGTCCTAGCGGGAAGCGAGAAGACCCAGTACTTC CASSVLAGSEKTQYF
TRBJ2-1 - TRBD2 TRBV5-4 TGTGCCAGCAGCTCTTGGGGGACTAGCTCTGAGCAGTTCTTC CASSSWGTSSEQFF
TRBJ2-4 few - TRBV29-1 TGCAGCGTTGTAATCCAGCGAAAAAACATTCAGTACTTC CSVVIQRKNIQYF
TRBJ1-1 - - TRBV4-3 TGCGCCAGCAGCCAAGAGGGTAGGGCGACTGAAGCTTTCTTT CASSQEGRATEAFF